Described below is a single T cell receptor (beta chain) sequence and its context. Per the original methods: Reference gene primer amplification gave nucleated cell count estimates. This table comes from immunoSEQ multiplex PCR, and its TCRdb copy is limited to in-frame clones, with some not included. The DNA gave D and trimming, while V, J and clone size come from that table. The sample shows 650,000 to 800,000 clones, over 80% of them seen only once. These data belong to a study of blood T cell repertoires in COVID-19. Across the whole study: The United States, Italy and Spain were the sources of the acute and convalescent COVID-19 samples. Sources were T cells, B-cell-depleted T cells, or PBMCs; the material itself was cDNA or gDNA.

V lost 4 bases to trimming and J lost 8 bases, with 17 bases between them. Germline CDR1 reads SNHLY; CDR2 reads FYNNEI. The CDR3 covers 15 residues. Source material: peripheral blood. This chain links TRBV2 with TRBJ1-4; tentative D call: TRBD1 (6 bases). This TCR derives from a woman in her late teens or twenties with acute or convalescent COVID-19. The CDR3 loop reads CASSVRERGGEKLFF. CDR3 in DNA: TGTGCCAGCAGTGTTCGTGAGAGGGGGGGCGAAAAACTGTTTTTT.